This TCR beta chain was found in a study of blood T cells in healthy people across ages. In regard to this clonotype: Its antigen is unidentified. A much larger clone sits a single nucleotide away, making a read error possible.

Germline assignment: CDR1 DFQATT and CDR2 SNEGSKA (reference sequence). The CDR3 has 14 residues. V lost 2 bases, J lost 11 bases, and 21 bases lay in between. The authors ran a second PCR of 7 to 11 cycles using a sample-barcoded 5' primer and a J-beta primer mix. TCRdb called the 5' RACE reads again in MiXCR, with one record for every CDR3 protein. Altogether approximately 800,000 distinct CDR3 sequences are present, 58% being singletons, with the ten largest covering roughly 22%. Regarding the study as a whole: Diversity figures based on one million T cells were deemed too low.

This TCR was sampled from a man aged 25-45 years in good health. Source material: blood. J is TRBJ2-5 and V is TRBV20-1, with a possible D match to TRBD1 (5 bases). The CDR3 DNA is TGCAGTGCTAGATCCCCCGTAGGGGTAAATGAGCAGTACTTC. Its protein product is CSARSPVGVNEQYF.